This T cell receptor (beta chain) stems from a study of T cell repertoires in cytomegalovirus infection. Across the whole study: Matching HLA type and CMV infection were both indicated by public TCR beta signatures. Broader study findings: Cumulative public TCR beta family frequency identified CMV carriers with the relevant HLA. HLA-C-restricted TCR beta clonotypes specific for CMV led the ex vivo response.

With 9 bases removed from V and 1 base from J, the gap between germline ends came to 9 bases. This CDR3 comprises 12 residues. This clonotype has at least ten counts. Antigen specificity is unknown. Each CDR3 protein gets one entry after TCRdb re-called the reads with MiXCR. Here the sample spans fewer than 550,000 distinct CDR3 sequences, 16% being singletons. This rearrangement joins TRBV12-3 or TRBV12-4 to TRBJ1-1; weak D call: TRBD1 (5 bases). What was sequenced was CD8+ T cells from PBMCs. The receptor comes from a human donor in good health (CMV status not recorded). Some clones in this sample may be carry-over from other donors' samples. The CDR3 protein is CASEGANTEAFF. As DNA, the CDR3 is TGTGCCAGTGAAGGGGCGAACACTGAAGCTTTCTTT.